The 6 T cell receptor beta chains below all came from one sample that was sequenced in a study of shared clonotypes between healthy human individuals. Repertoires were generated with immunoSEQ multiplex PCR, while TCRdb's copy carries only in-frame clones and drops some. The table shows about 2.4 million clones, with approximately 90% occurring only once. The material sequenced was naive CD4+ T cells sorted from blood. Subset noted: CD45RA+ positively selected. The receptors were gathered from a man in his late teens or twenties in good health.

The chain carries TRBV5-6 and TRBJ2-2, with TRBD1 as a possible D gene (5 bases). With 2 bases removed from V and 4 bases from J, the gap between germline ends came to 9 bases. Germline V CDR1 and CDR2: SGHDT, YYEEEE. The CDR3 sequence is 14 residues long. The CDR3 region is CASSLKGITGELFF. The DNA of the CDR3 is TGTGCCAGCAGCTTAAAGGGGATCACCGGGGAGCTGTTTTTT.

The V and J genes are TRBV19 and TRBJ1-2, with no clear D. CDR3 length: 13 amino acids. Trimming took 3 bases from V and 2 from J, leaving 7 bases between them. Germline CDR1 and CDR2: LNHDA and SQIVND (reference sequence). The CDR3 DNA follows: TGTGCCAGTAGTATTTCCTTGAACTATGGCTACACCTTC. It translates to CASSISLNYGYTF. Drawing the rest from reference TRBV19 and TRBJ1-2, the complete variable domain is DGGITQSPKYLFRKEGQNVTLSCEQNLNHDAMYWYRQDPGQGLRLIYYSQIVNDFQKGDIAEGYSVSREKKESFPLTVTSAQKNPTAFYLCASSISLNYGYTFGSGTRLTVV.

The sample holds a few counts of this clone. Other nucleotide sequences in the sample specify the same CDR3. CDR3 nucleotide sequence: TGCAGCGTTGATTCAGGATCTGGAAACACCATATATTTT. It encodes CSVDSGSGNTIYF. The chain carries TRBV29-1 and TRBJ1-3; D is ambiguous. Germline CDR1 SQVTM, CDR2 ANQGSEA. V lost 3 bases and J lost 1, with 7 bases in between. The CDR3 spans 13 residues.

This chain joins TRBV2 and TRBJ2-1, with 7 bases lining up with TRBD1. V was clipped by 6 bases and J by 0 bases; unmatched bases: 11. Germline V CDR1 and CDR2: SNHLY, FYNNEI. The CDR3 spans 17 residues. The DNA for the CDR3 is TGTGCCAGCAGGGGTTCTCCCCGGGACAGCTCCTACAATGAGCAGTTCTTC. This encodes CASRGSPRDSSYNEQFF.

The CDR3 reads CASKERLAYNEQFF. The DNA for the CDR3 is TGTGCCAGTAAAGAGCGGCTGGCTTACAATGAGCAGTTCTTC. The chain is built from TRBV19 and TRBJ2-1; the D gene is possibly TRBD2 (5 bases). The CDR3 contains 14 residues. Per germline, CDR1 LNHDA and CDR2 SQIVND (reference sequence). V dropped 7 bases and J dropped 4 bases, with 14 bases sitting between them. The variable domain in full, with the rest retrieved from reference TRBV19 and TRBJ2-1, is DGGITQSPKYLFRKEGQNVTLSCEQNLNHDAMYWYRQDPGQGLRLIYYSQIVNDFQKGDIAEGYSVSREKKESFPLTVTSAQKNPTAFYLCASKERLAYNEQFFGPGTRLTVL.

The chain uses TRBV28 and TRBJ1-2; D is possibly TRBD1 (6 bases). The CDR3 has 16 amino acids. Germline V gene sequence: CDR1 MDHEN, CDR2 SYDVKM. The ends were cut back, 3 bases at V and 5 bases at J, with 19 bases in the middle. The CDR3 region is CASSLSLAGAGYGYTF. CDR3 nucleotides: TGTGCCAGCAGTTTGAGCCTTGCGGGGGCGGGATATGGCTACACCTTC.